These 28 T cell receptor beta chains were sequenced from one sample in a study of shared clonotypes between healthy human individuals (dated by TCRdb to about 2020). The method was the immunoSEQ multiplex PCR assay. The table was pulled from immuneACCESS by TCRdb, which kept in-frame rearrangements only. Such tables lose some clones; where checked, under half of the loss comes from unresolved V genes, and the rest has no known cause. The sample has 2,500,000 or so clones on record, 93% of them singletons. The ten largest clonotypes hold around 0.4% of the sample. The sequencing input was naive CD4+ T cells from PBMCs. The cell subset or site tag for this specimen amounts to: CD45RA+ positively selected. The receptors derive from a man younger than 35 in good health. Some clones in this sample may be carry-over from other donors' samples.

The chain combines TRBV7-2 with TRBJ1-5; D not resolved. This CDR3 spans 13 amino acids. CDR1 is SGHTA, CDR2 FQGNSA, per germline. Trimming left V 1 base short and J 7 bases short, with 8 bases between. The CDR3: CASSLEASQPQHF. CDR3 nucleotide sequence: TGTGCCAGCAGCTTAGAAGCGTCCCAGCCCCAGCATTTT.

The chain is built from TRBV5-6 and TRBJ1-3; D not resolved. The length of the CDR3 is 14 residues. The V end was cut by 6 bases, the J end by 1 base, with 11 bases between. CDR1 and CDR2 (germline): SGHDT, YYEEEE. The CDR3 protein is CASTPRGSGNTIYF. In DNA, the CDR3 is TGTGCCAGCACCCCCCGGGGATCTGGAAACACCATATATTTT.

The rearrangement links TRBV5-1 to TRBJ2-7; possibly TRBD2 for D (5 bases). Germline V lookup: CDR1 SGHRS, CDR2 YFSETQ. The CDR3 loop spans 14 amino acids. V was pared by 4 bases and J by 5 bases, with 16 bases between. CDR3: CASSPQGGVDEQYF. CDR3 coding DNA: TGCGCCAGCAGCCCCCAAGGAGGAGTCGACGAGCAGTACTTC.

As for this clone: Other nucleotide sequences in the sample specify the same CDR3. The genes are TRBV6-5 and TRBJ2-3, with unresolved D. This CDR3 is 14 amino acids long. The V end lost 0 bases, the J end lost 2 bases, and 6 bases lay between the germline ends. From germline, CDR1 is MNHEY and CDR2 SVGAGI. The CDR3 region has the DNA TGTGCCAGCAGTTACTCCCCATCCACAGATACGCAGTATTTT. This gives the protein CASSYSPSTDTQYF.

The J gene is TRBJ2-7, the V gene TRBV5-1, with D possibly being TRBD1 (5 bases). The length of the CDR3 is 16 residues. V shed 4 bases and J shed 1 base, with 18 bases lying between them. Looked up from germline, CDR1 is SGHRS and CDR2 is YFSETQ. The DNA of the CDR3 is TGCGCCAGCAGCGCGTGGGGTCGAAGGGGTTCCTACGAGCAGTACTTC. Its protein is CASSAWGRRGSYEQYF.

On this clone: At the DNA level, this CDR3 is encoded by other sequences in the same sample as well. The chain couples TRBV5-1 to TRBJ2-7, with 12 nucleotides matching TRBD2. Germline lookup yields CDR1 SGHRS and CDR2 YFSETQ. V lost 4 bases to trimming and J lost 0 bases; unmatched junction nucleotides: 8. The CDR3 covers 17 residues. The CDR3 bases are TGCGCCAGCAGCCCGGGGACTAGCGGGCCGAGCTCCTACGAGCAGTACTTC. Protein: CASSPGTSGPSSYEQYF.

The rearrangement uses TRBV5-1 and TRBJ2-5; D tentatively reads TRBD1 or TRBD2 (5 bases each). The closer fit of TRBJ2-7 to the DNA end suggests the J call may be wrong. CDR1 SGHRS and CDR2 YFSETQ come from the germline V gene. The CDR3 is 14 residues long. In DNA, the CDR3 is TGCGCCAGCAGCCCAGGGCCGGGGCCCTACGAGCAGTACTTC. Translating it yields CASSPGPGPYEQYF.

CDR3 coding DNA: TGTGCCAGCAGAAGAACTAGCGGGAATACCTACGAGCAGTACTTC. It yields the protein CASRRTSGNTYEQYF. The gene calls are TRBV13 and TRBJ2-7; TRBD2 agrees at 10 bases. Per the germline V gene, CDR1 is PRHDT and CDR2 is FYEKMQ (reference sequence). V lost 6 bases, J lost 2 bases, and 7 bases stayed unmatched. CDR3 length equals 15 residues.

This clone was observed a single time. This sequence joins TRBV5-1 and TRBJ2-7; TRBD2 is a possible D gene (5 bases). The ends were cut back, 8 bases at V and 2 bases at J, with 11 bases in the middle. The CDR3 contains 12 residues. Per germline, CDR1 SGHRS and CDR2 YFSETQ. The CDR3 here is CASQSGTYEQYF. DNA of the CDR3: TGCGCCAGTCAGAGCGGAACCTACGAGCAGTACTTC.

Comment on this clone: The junction departs from germline at one end; a sequencing error may be responsible. The chain combines TRBV6-6 with TRBJ1-1; D is perhaps TRBD1 (5 bases). Germline lookup yields CDR1 MNHNY and CDR2 SVGAGI (reference sequence). The CDR3 spans 15 residues. For the CDR3, the DNA is TGTGCCAGCAATTCCAAGGGGTTAGGGAACGCTGAAGCTTTCTTT. It codes for CASNSKGLGNAEAFF.

The V gene is TRBV14, the J gene TRBJ2-2; D unresolved. Per the germline V gene, CDR1 is SGHDN and CDR2 is FVKESK. V lost 0 bases and J 4 bases, leaving 6 bases between the germline ends. The CDR3 spans 14 residues. CDR3 sequence: CASSQDSFTGELFF. CDR3 DNA: TGTGCCAGCAGCCAAGATTCGTTCACCGGGGAGCTGTTTTTT.

The chain is built from TRBV4-2 and TRBJ2-1; D is unresolved. The CDR3 spans 17 residues. V lost 3 bases, J lost 0 bases, and 15 bases lay in between. Germline lookup yields CDR1 LGHNA and CDR2 YNFKEQ. CDR3 protein: CASSQASVPYSYNEQFF. The CDR3 nucleotides read TGTGCCAGCAGCCAGGCTTCCGTTCCATACTCCTACAATGAGCAGTTCTTC.

V is TRBV6-5 and J is TRBJ2-2, with 7 bases identical to TRBD1. This CDR3 region has 13 residues. CDR1 MNHEY and CDR2 SVGAGI come from the germline V gene. The junction had 4 bases not matched to a gene; V was cut back by 7 bases and J by 5 bases. The CDR3 reads CASTQGVTGELFF. Here the CDR3 DNA reads TGTGCCAGCACCCAGGGGGTTACCGGGGAGCTGTTTTTT.

The chain uses TRBV7-9 and TRBJ2-7; D remains unclear. The CDR3 is 13 residues long. Trimming stripped 5 bases from V and 7 bases from J, with 15 bases between. Looked up from germline, CDR1 is SEHNR and CDR2 is FQNEAQ (reference sequence). As DNA, the CDR3 is TGTGCCAGCAGCGTAACGAGTTTGGGGGAGCAGTACTTC. Amino acid sequence: CASSVTSLGEQYF. Variable domain in full (rest from reference TRBV7-9 and TRBJ2-7): DTGVSQNPRHKITKRGQNVTFRCDPISEHNRLYWYRQTLGQGPEFLTYFQNEAQLEKSRLLSDRFSAERPKGSFSTLEIQRTEQGDSAMYLCASSVTSLGEQYFGPGTRLTVT.

J is TRBJ1-4 and V is TRBV18; D perhaps matches TRBD1 (6 bases). The CDR3 has 15 residues. The germline V and J ends were trimmed by 3 bases and 8 bases, with 16 bases remaining between them. Germline loops: CDR1 KGHSH, CDR2 LQKENI. The CDR3 DNA follows: TGTGCCAGCTCACCGCGGACAGCTCGGGGCGAAAAACTGTTTTTT. Amino acids: CASSPRTARGEKLFF.

The chain uses TRBV29-1 and TRBJ2-3; TRBD2 agrees at 10 bases. V gave up 6 bases and J gave up 4 bases; unmatched junction bases: 4. This CDR3 contains 13 residues. CDR1 and CDR2 (germline): SQVTM, ANQGSEA. The CDR3 DNA is TGCAGCGTCTCTAGCGGGGGCGCAGATACGCAGTATTTT. It codes for CSVSSGGADTQYF.

V gene TRBV5-1 combines with J gene TRBJ2-1, with 8 bases aligning to TRBD2. Germline CDR1 is SGHRS and CDR2 is YFSETQ. The CDR3 length is 15 residues. The trim removed 6 bases at V and 2 bases at J, leaving 7 bases unmatched. This CDR3 reads CASTELAEPYNEQFF. As DNA, the CDR3 is TGCGCCAGCACGGAACTAGCGGAGCCCTACAATGAGCAGTTCTTC.

The genes are TRBV7-6 and TRBJ2-5; D not resolved. This CDR3 is 14 amino acids long. The germline V gene has CDR1 SGHVS and CDR2 FNYEAQ. V was cut by 1 base and J by 4 bases, with 10 bases left in between. CDR3 DNA sequence: TGTGCCAGCAGCTTAGAAATGAGCGCAGAGACCCAGTACTTC. It translates to CASSLEMSAETQYF.

This sequence joins TRBV5-6 and TRBJ2-1; 9 bases are shared with TRBD2. CDR1 SGHDT and CDR2 YYEEEE come from the germline V gene. The V segment lost 3 bases and the J segment 8 bases; nucleotides outside the gene matches: 18. This CDR3 comprises 18 residues. Here the CDR3 DNA reads TGTGCCAGCAGCTCTACCTTTAGGCGGGAGGGCCTTAGGTATGAGCAGTTCTTC. Translating it yields CASSSTFRREGLRYEQFF.

The chain links TRBV5-1 to TRBJ2-1; TRBD2 matches 7 bases. The CDR3 runs to 15 residues. V was clipped by 4 bases and J by 7 bases; unmatched bases: 11. The germline V gene encodes CDR1 SGHRS and CDR2 YFSETQ. This CDR3 reads CASSPGGGSFNEQFF. The CDR3 nucleotides read TGCGCCAGCAGCCCGGGGGGAGGGTCCTTTAATGAGCAGTTCTTC.

J is TRBJ1-1 and V is TRBV5-6; 9 bases align to TRBD1. The CDR3 consists of 16 residues. Germline CDR1 and CDR2: SGHDT and YYEEEE. Losses at the gene ends were 5 bases for V and 2 bases for J; bases not matched to a gene: 10. Written as DNA, the CDR3 is TGTGCCAGCAGTCCCGGACAGGGGTACTCCAACACTGAAGCTTTCTTT. Its translation: CASSPGQGYSNTEAFF.

This clone was seen once. The chain links TRBV9 to TRBJ2-2, with 10 bases matching TRBD2. This CDR3 has 15 amino acids. Germline V gene data show CDR1 as SGDLS and CDR2 as YYNGEE. V gave up 0 bases and J gave up 6 bases; unmatched junction bases: 2. CDR3 sequence (DNA): TGTGCCAGCAGCGTAGGTGGGACTAGCGCCGGGGAGCTGTTTTTT. Protein product: CASSVGGTSAGELFF.

J is TRBJ2-5 and V is TRBV28, with D maybe TRBD1 (5 bases). This CDR3 has 14 residues. Germline lookup yields CDR1 MDHEN and CDR2 SYDVKM. Deletions cut 5 bases from V and 5 bases from J, with 15 bases between. The CDR3 loop reads CASSQIGVRETQYF. In DNA form, the CDR3 reads TGTGCCAGCAGTCAAATAGGGGTTAGGGAGACCCAGTACTTC.

This clone was seen only a few times. V and J are TRBV2 and TRBJ2-2, with D possibly matching TRBD1 (5 bases). V dropped 5 bases and J dropped 6 bases, with 13 bases sitting between them. Per germline, CDR1 SNHLY and CDR2 FYNNEI. The CDR3 length is 14 residues. The CDR3 is CASSFGASAGELFF. CDR3 nucleotide sequence: TGTGCCAGCAGTTTTGGGGCGTCCGCCGGGGAGCTGTTTTTT.

This clone was counted a single time. Different DNA sequences within this sample yield the same CDR3. The chain links TRBV4-3 to TRBJ1-1; possible D gene TRBD1, 6 bases. This CDR3 spans 13 amino acids. V dropped 0 bases and J dropped 5 bases, with 7 bases sitting between them. CDR1 and CDR2 (germline): LGHNA, YSLEER. For the CDR3, the DNA is TGCGCCAGCAGCCAAGAAGGGGGAACTGAAGCTTTCTTT. Translation gives CASSQEGGTEAFF.

V usage is TRBV5-1 and J usage is TRBJ2-3; D is unclear. This CDR3 is built from 13 residues. With 0 bases removed from V and 6 bases from J, the gap between germline ends came to 8 bases. CDR1 is SGHRS and CDR2 is YFSETQ in the germline V gene. CDR3 residues: CASSLEGYDTQYF. CDR3 sequence (DNA): TGCGCCAGCAGCTTGGAGGGCTATGATACGCAGTATTTT. Drawing the rest from reference TRBV5-1 and TRBJ2-3, the complete variable domain is KAGVTQTPRYLIKTRGQQVTLSCSPISGHRSVSWYQQTPGQGLQFLFEYFSETQRNKGNFPGRFSGRQFSNSRSEMNVSTLELGDSALYLCASSLEGYDTQYFGPGTRLTVL.

The chain recombines TRBV5-4 with TRBJ1-2; tentative D call: TRBD1 (5 bases). Germline assignment: CDR1 SGHNT and CDR2 YYREEE (reference sequence). V was shortened by 7 bases and J by 6 bases, with 19 bases between the two germline ends. CDR3 size: 14 residues. The CDR3 loop reads CASRLLGAQNGYTF. As DNA, the CDR3 is TGTGCCAGCCGACTCCTCGGGGCCCAAAATGGCTACACCTTC.

The chain joins TRBV19 to TRBJ2-1; no reliable D call. The CDR3 is 12 amino acids. Trimming stripped 10 bases from V and 6 bases from J, with 13 bases between. Germline lookup yields CDR1 LNHDA and CDR2 SQIVND (reference sequence). The CDR3 sequence: CATVAALNEQFF. The CDR3 DNA reads as TGTGCCACCGTGGCGGCTCTCAATGAGCAGTTCTTC.